This is a list of T cell receptor beta chains from one sample in a study of PD-1 blockade in classical Hodgkin lymphoma. Produced via immunoSEQ multiplex PCR; TCRdb's table is partial and in-frame only. The repertoire holds about 26,000 clones, with approximately 67% as singletons. The starting material was peripheral blood mononuclear cells (PBMCs), obtained before the second cycle of nivolumab. The receptor set was obtained from a human donor with classical Hodgkin lymphoma. CDR3s include the opening cysteine and the closing phenylalanine or tryptophan. A D gene is named only where the DNA matches it firmly.

D	V	J	CDR3
NA	TRBV7-2	TRBJ2-5	CASSLFSGSFRETQYF
NA	TRBV9	TRBJ1-3	CASSVEGAGGNTIYF
TRBD1	TRBV29-1	TRBJ1-1	CSAGTATEAFF
TRBD1	TRBV6-5	TRBJ2-3	CASSRGQSTDTQYF
NA	TRBV9	TRBJ2-5	CASSLRDGPAETQYF
NA	TRBV29-1	TRBJ2-7	CSVMGGSYEQYF
NA	TRBV4-3	TRBJ1-5	CASSQERTGNQPQHF
NA	TRBV5-1	TRBJ2-2	CASSLAAGAAFTGELFF
NA	TRBV28	TRBJ1-2	CASSLELGGYGYTF
NA	TRBV5-1	TRBJ2-3	CASSLGDLASTDTQYF
NA	TRBV6-5	TRBJ2-7	CASSYQSSKYEQYF
TRBD2	TRBV5-4	TRBJ2-5	CASSRGAGGLQETQYF
NA	TRBV5-1	TRBJ2-7	CASSPPGQQYF
TRBD2	TRBV5-1	TRBJ2-1	CASSAGLESYNEQFF
TRBD1	TRBV5-1	TRBJ2-7	CASSGDRGHEQYF
NA	TRBV9	TRBJ1-2	CASSVDSGGYGYTF
TRBD1	TRBV27	TRBJ1-4	CASSFRGSNEKLFF
TRBD1	TRBV25-1	TRBJ2-7	CASSWTGSSYEQYF
TRBD1	TRBV28	TRBJ1-5	CASSSNRGPNQPQHF
NA	TRBV5-6	TRBJ2-7	CASRTDEQYF
NA	TRBV30	TRBJ1-4	CAWSNRVKGTEKLFF
NA	TRBV5-1	TRBJ1-1	CASARAELGGNTEAFF
TRBD1	TRBV7-7	TRBJ2-7	CASSQGTGLAYEQYF
NA	TRBV29-1	TRBJ2-7	CSVLGPYEQYF
NA	TRBV18	TRBJ1-1	CASSTITGLNTEAFF
TRBD1	TRBV6-5	TRBJ2-2	CASSYPARQGSGELFF
NA	TRBV6-5	TRBJ2-5	CASRPQGFGTQYF
NA	TRBV19	TRBJ2-6	CASSRESGANVLTF
NA	TRBV29-1	TRBJ1-1	CSSSPGWGMNTEAFF
NA	TRBV5-4	TRBJ1-1	CASSLEDSSGEAFF
TRBD1	TRBV7-2	TRBJ1-1	CASSIQGGNMNTEAFF
NA	TRBV7-7	TRBJ2-7	CASSFTPDHEQYF
NA	TRBV5-6	TRBJ2-7	CASSRLFSLQGSYEQYF
NA	TRBV5-1	TRBJ2-6	CASSIYGTVSRVLTF
NA	TRBV4-3	TRBJ2-7	CASSQDPGPYEQYF
TRBD1	TRBV5-1	TRBJ2-7	CASSLAATGGGEQYF
NA	TRBV30	TRBJ1-1	CAWSETEAFF
NA	TRBV27	TRBJ2-5	CASSFRPPGAEFQETQYF
TRBD2	TRBV27	TRBJ2-5	CASSLVPSGVQETQYF
NA	TRBV5-1	TRBJ2-7	CASSLTGTAYEQYF
NA	TRBV5-4	TRBJ2-3	CASSDPSKGLADTQYF
NA	TRBV20-1	TRBJ2-3	CSAPTDTQYF
NA	TRBV28	TRBJ1-1	CAIPSGNTEAFF
TRBD1	TRBV29-1	TRBJ2-7	CSAGTALSYEQYF
NA	TRBV28	TRBJ2-7	CASRTATNRAHEQYF
NA	TRBV19	TRBJ1-2	CASSRRGFDNYGYTF
NA	TRBV7-2	TRBJ2-7	CASGLGVLYEQYF
NA	TRBV19	TRBJ1-5	CASSIEGGKPQHF
TRBD2	TRBV6-5	TRBJ2-7	CASSYAGGPRYEQYF
TRBD1	TRBV4-3	TRBJ2-2	CASTRRGGRNTGELFF
TRBD1	TRBV5-4	TRBJ1-4	CASSGGQGKGTNEKLFF
NA	TRBV6-1	TRBJ1-2	CASRGYGYTF
TRBD1	TRBV7-9	TRBJ1-1	CASSLGQGNTEAFF
TRBD1	TRBV6-1	TRBJ1-1	CASRRMTGLGTEAFF